This is a list of T cell receptor beta chains from one sample in a study of T cell responses to AZD1222 COVID-19 vaccine. TCRdb's copy holds only in-frame clones and misses some; the assay was immunoSEQ multiplex PCR. The data hold approximately 70,000 clones, with approximately 90% observed a single time. The sequencing used peripheral blood, collected on day 0 of AZD1222 vaccination. The origin of the receptors is an adult in good health. Each CDR3 is given with its conserved first and last residue. D genes are given only for firm matches. Size tells how often a clone was seen (once, few, many) or the class of an expanded clone, and some rows leave it out.

clone_size	v_call	d_call	cdr3_length	j_call	cdr3_nt	cdr3_aa
once	TRBV7-3	TRBD2	13	TRBJ2-3	TGTGCCAGCTCCGGGACTAGCGGGAGTTCGCAGTATTTT	CASSGTSGSSQYF
-	TRBV5-1	-	12	TRBJ2-3	TGCGCCAGCAGATCAGAAGCAGATACGCAGTATTTT	CASRSEADTQYF
-	TRBV27	-	15	TRBJ2-7	TGTGCCAGCAGTCCTCGGGGGCGAACTCACCACGAGCAGTACTTC	CASSPRGRTHHEQYF
few	TRBV7-2	TRBD2	14	TRBJ2-1	TGTGCCAGCAGCTTTCTCAGCGGGAGGGATGAGCAGTTCTTC	CASSFLSGRDEQFF
-	TRBV6-2/TRBV6-3	-	18	TRBJ1-2	TGTGCCAGCAGTTACTCGTTTATCGACGGACTGCAAAACTATGGCTACACCTTC	CASSYSFIDGLQNYGYTF
-	TRBV18	-	17	TRBJ2-4	TGTGCCAGCTCACCTGGAACAGGCCACAGGGCCAAAAACATTCAGTACTTC	CASSPGTGHRAKNIQYF
-	TRBV11-2	TRBD1	14	TRBJ2-1	TGTGCCAGCAGCCGCGGCCTAGGGGGCCATGAGCAGTTCTTC	CASSRGLGGHEQFF
-	TRBV6-5	-	14	TRBJ2-1	TGTGCCAGCAGTTACGGTAGCTCCTACAATGAGCAGTTCTTC	CASSYGSSYNEQFF
-	TRBV7-3	-	17	TRBJ2-1	TGTGCCAGCAGCTTATCTTCCAGCGGTGCTACCTACAATGAGCAGTTCTTC	CASSLSSSGATYNEQFF
-	TRBV27	-	13	TRBJ1-2	TGTGCCAGCAGTTCCACAGGGTTCTATGGCTACACCTTC	CASSSTGFYGYTF
-	TRBV9	TRBD1	15	TRBJ1-1	TGTGCCAGCAGCGTATGGACAGGGGGCAATACTGAAGCTTTCTTT	CASSVWTGGNTEAFF
-	TRBV6-6	-	15	TRBJ1-4	TGTGCCAGCAGTTACGGAGGGTCTGCTAATGAAAAACTGTTTTTT	CASSYGGSANEKLFF
-	TRBV12-3/TRBV12-4	-	11	TRBJ1-1	TGTGCCAGCAGTTATCATCGTGAAGCTTTCTTT	CASSYHREAFF
-	TRBV9	TRBD1	12	TRBJ2-7	TGTGCCAGCAGTGACAGGGGGTACGAGCAGTACTTC	CASSDRGYEQYF
-	TRBV2	-	12	TRBJ1-6	TGTGCCAGCAGCCTCCGGGGGTCGGCCCTCCACTTT	CASSLRGSALHF
-	TRBV4-2	TRBD2	16	TRBJ2-7	TGTGCCAGCAGCCAAGGCATAGCGGGTCTCTCCTACGAGCAGTACTTC	CASSQGIAGLSYEQYF
-	TRBV11-3	-	13	TRBJ2-7	TGTGCCAGCAGCTTAGGGACAGACTACGAGCAGTACTTC	CASSLGTDYEQYF
-	TRBV5-1	TRBD2	16	TRBJ2-1	TGCGCCAGCAGCACATCCGGGACTAGCGGGACCGGTGAGCAGTTCTTC	CASSTSGTSGTGEQFF
-	TRBV2	-	13	TRBJ1-1	TGTGCCAGCACCCGGACGGGGAACACTGAAGCTTTCTTT	CASTRTGNTEAFF
-	TRBV30	TRBD1	18	TRBJ1-4	TGTGCCTGGAGTGACCTATTCAGGGGGGCCGCAACTAATGAAAAACTGTTTTTT	CAWSDLFRGAATNEKLFF
-	TRBV2	-	12	TRBJ1-1	TGTGCCAGCAGCCAAGATTGGGCATCAGCTTTCTTT	CASSQDWASAFF
-	TRBV2	-	14	TRBJ1-4	TGTGCCAGCAGAGTCCGGGGTCGGGGCGAAAAACTGTTTTTT	CASRVRGRGEKLFF
-	TRBV19	-	15	TRBJ2-2	TGTGCCAGTAGCCCTGCGACGGGGAACACCGGGGAGCTGTTTTTT	CASSPATGNTGELFF
-	TRBV24-1	TRBD1	15	TRBJ2-2	TGTGCCACCAGTGATCGACAGGGGGGACCCGGGGAGCTGTTTTTT	CATSDRQGGPGELFF
-	TRBV9	-	13	TRBJ1-2	TGTGCCAGCAGCGCCGGGAACTGGAATGGCTACACCTTC	CASSAGNWNGYTF
-	TRBV7-3	TRBD2	15	TRBJ2-3	TGTGCCAGCAGCTTTAGCGGGGGCCCTGGGGATACGCAGTATTTT	CASSFSGGPGDTQYF
-	TRBV4-1	-	15	TRBJ2-1	TGCGCCAGCAGCCAAGAGGCCGCGCGCGGCAATGAGCAGTTCTTC	CASSQEAARGNEQFF
-	TRBV27	-	15	TRBJ1-2	TGTGCCAGCAGTTTCCTCCAGGACGTCCTTGATGGCTACACCTTC	CASSFLQDVLDGYTF
-	TRBV25-1	-	16	TRBJ2-6	TGTGCCAGCAGTGAATATAAGGGATCTGGGGCCAACGTCCTGACTTTC	CASSEYKGSGANVLTF
-	TRBV11-3	TRBD2	14	TRBJ2-1	TGTGCCAGCAGCCCCAGAGCGGGAGAGGGAGAGCAGTTCTTC	CASSPRAGEGEQFF
-	TRBV7-8	-	16	TRBJ2-7	TGTGCCAGCAGCTTAGGGGTTCCGACAGGAGTCAACGAGCAGTACTTC	CASSLGVPTGVNEQYF
-	TRBV2	TRBD2	16	TRBJ2-7	TGTGCCAGCAGTGAACTCGGACTAGCGGGACGCTACGAGCAGTACTTC	CASSELGLAGRYEQYF
-	TRBV6-5	-	14	TRBJ1-1	TGTGCCAGCAGCTCGAGGAGTGGTAACACTGAAGCTTTCTTT	CASSSRSGNTEAFF
-	TRBV5-4	TRBD1	16	TRBJ2-2	TGTGCCAGCAGCAGGGGACAGGGGGTTCAGACCGGGGAGCTGTTTTTT	CASSRGQGVQTGELFF
-	TRBV19	TRBD1	15	TRBJ1-1	TGTGCCAGTATGAGGGCCGGGACAGTGAACACTGAAGCTTTCTTT	CASMRAGTVNTEAFF
-	TRBV5-6	-	13	TRBJ1-1	TGTGCCAGCAGCTTGGGGACCCACACTGAAGCTTTCTTT	CASSLGTHTEAFF
-	TRBV30	TRBD1	20	TRBJ1-1	TGTGCCTGGAGTGTTATAAGCCCCCCGCTGGACAGGGGGGAGAACACTGAAGCTTTCTTT	CAWSVISPPLDRGENTEAFF
-	TRBV24-1	TRBD1	14	TRBJ2-1	TGTGCCACCAGTGATTTGTTGGAGACAGGGTCGATGATCTTC	CATSDLLETGSMIF
-	TRBV11-1	-	15	TRBJ2-2	TGTGCCTGTAGGGGTGGGAGAGCCAACACCGGGGAGCTGTTTTTT	CACRGGRANTGELFF
-	TRBV18	-	14	TRBJ2-5	TGTGCCAGCTCACCACCGATGGGCCGGGAGACCCAGTACTTC	CASSPPMGRETQYF
-	TRBV3-1/TRBV3-2	TRBD2	16	TRBJ2-5	TGTGCCAGCAGCCAATGGCGGGGGGTTCGACAAGAGACCCAGTACTTC	CASSQWRGVRQETQYF
-	TRBV7-8	-	15	TRBJ1-6	TGTGCCAGCAGCCCCGGAGGGACCTATAATTCACCCCTCCACTTT	CASSPGGTYNSPLHF
-	TRBV7-9	-	13	TRBJ2-2	TGTGCCAGCAGCCCAGGGGTGGCCGGGGAGCTGTTTTTT	CASSPGVAGELFF
-	TRBV19	-	16	TRBJ1-5	TGTGCCAGTAGTATGGGTTCAGGGAAAGGCAATCAGCCCCAGCATTTT	CASSMGSGKGNQPQHF
once	TRBV7-2	TRBD1	12	TRBJ1-1	TGTGCCAGCAGCTCAGGACAGGGGGTGGCTTTCTTT	CASSSGQGVAFF
-	TRBV5-1	-	13	TRBJ2-5	TGCGCCAGCAGCCCTGAGCAGGGTGAGACCCAGTACTTC	CASSPEQGETQYF
once	TRBV6-5	-	13	TRBJ1-1	TGTGCCAGCAGTTACTCGACACATTATGAAGCTTTCTTT	CASSYSTHYEAFF
-	TRBV6-5	TRBD1	14	TRBJ1-5	TGTGCCAGCAAGCCACAGGGGAGCAATCAGCCCCAGCATTTT	CASKPQGSNQPQHF
-	TRBV30	TRBD1	15	TRBJ1-2	TGTGCCTGGAGTGTACTGGGAGGGGGCAACTATGGCTACACCTTC	CAWSVLGGGNYGYTF
-	TRBV15	TRBD1	15	TRBJ1-4	TGTGCCACCAGCAGAGCAACAGGGGGCGGGGAAAAACTGTTTTTT	CATSRATGGGEKLFF
-	TRBV2	TRBD1	16	TRBJ1-1	TGTGCCAGCAGTGAAGCGCCTTGGACAGGGGTTACTGAAGCTTTCTTT	CASSEAPWTGVTEAFF